This T cell receptor (beta chain) was sequenced in a study of blood T cell repertoires in COVID-19. The protocol was immunoSEQ multiplex PCR, while the TCRdb copy is restricted to in-frame clones and leaves out a portion. The sample has tens of thousands of clones, around 80% seen once; the top ten hold about a fifth. The CDR3 contains 13 residues. Trimming removed 1 base from V and 5 bases from J, with 9 bases in between. Per the germline V gene, CDR1 is SGHTA and CDR2 is FQGNSA. The rearrangement links TRBV7-2 to TRBJ2-7, with D tentatively TRBD1 (6 bases). The sequenced material came from peripheral blood. This receptor was identified in a human donor in a cohort sampled during active COVID-19. In DNA form, the CDR3 reads TGTGCCAGCAGCTTAGACAGGGACAACGAGCAGTACTTC. Translated, it gives CASSLDRDNEQYF.